The clone carrying this T cell receptor (beta chain) was counted between two and nine times. The antigen remains undetermined. This entry belongs to a study of early T cells in non-severe SARS-CoV-2 infection. The overall study: Sequenced bulk RNA came from whole blood that was unsorted, and chains were unpaired.

The CDR3 length is 13 residues. V was cut by 5 bases and J by 2 bases, with 9 bases left in between. Findings and caveats of the study: VDJdb-based matching was biased toward anti-spike CD8 responses and missed private and CD4 specificities.

Attached unique molecular identifiers marked individual cDNA molecules. MiXCR, applied by TCRdb to the 5' RACE reads, yields one record per CDR3 protein. The repertoire consists of around 55,000 distinct CDR3 sequences, with more than 6.5% occurring once and the leading ten covering more than 5%. The TCR comes from an adult who was a healthcare worker with PCR-confirmed SARS-CoV-2 infection or an uninfected control (not recorded which). The specimen comprised whole blood, sampled at baseline. This sequence joins TRBV12-3 or TRBV12-4 and TRBJ1-1; D unclear. The CDR3 nucleotides read TGTGCCAGCAGTATACAGATAAACACTGAAGCTTTCTTT. Translation: CASSIQINTEAFF.